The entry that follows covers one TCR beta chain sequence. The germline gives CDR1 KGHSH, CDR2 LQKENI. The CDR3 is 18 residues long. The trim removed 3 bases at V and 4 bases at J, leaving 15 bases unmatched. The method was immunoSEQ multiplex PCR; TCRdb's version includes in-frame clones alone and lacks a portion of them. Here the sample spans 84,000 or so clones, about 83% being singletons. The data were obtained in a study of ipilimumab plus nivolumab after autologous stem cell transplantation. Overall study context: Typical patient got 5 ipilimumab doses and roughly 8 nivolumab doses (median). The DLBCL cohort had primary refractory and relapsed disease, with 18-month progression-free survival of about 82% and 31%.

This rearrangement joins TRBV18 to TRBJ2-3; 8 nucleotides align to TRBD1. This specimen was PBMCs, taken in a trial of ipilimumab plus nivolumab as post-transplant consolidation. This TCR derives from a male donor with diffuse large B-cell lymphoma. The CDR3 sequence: CASSPLTGAFTAPDTQYF. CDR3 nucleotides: TGTGCCAGCTCACCCTTGACAGGGGCTTTTACCGCTCCAGATACGCAGTATTTT.